The 27 T cell receptor beta chains reported below all come from one sample, sequenced in a study of T cells in localized non-small cell lung cancer. Repertoires were generated with immunoSEQ multiplex PCR, while TCRdb's copy carries only in-frame clones and drops some. The sample lists over 8,500 clones; 82% were seen once. The sequences come from peripheral blood mononuclear cells, collected before any cancer treatment. The receptors shown here come from a female donor older than 55 with stage II lung adenocarcinoma.

The rearrangement links TRBV19 to TRBJ2-7; D remains unclear. The CDR3 extends over 12 amino acids. Germline V lookup: CDR1 LNHDA, CDR2 SQIVND (reference sequence). The V gene lost 5 bases and the J gene lost 8 bases, with 13 bases spanning the gap. Written as DNA, the CDR3 is TGTGCCAGTAGTTCAGGACCTGGGAAGCAGTACTTC. As protein: CASSSGPGKQYF. Supplemented by reference TRBV19 and TRBJ2-7, the full variable domain reads DGGITQSPKYLFRKEGQNVTLSCEQNLNHDAMYWYRQDPGQGLRLIYYSQIVNDFQKGDIAEGYSVSREKKESFPLTVTSAQKNPTAFYLCASSSGPGKQYFGPGTRLTVT.

The rearrangement links TRBV28 to TRBJ2-2; 11 nucleotides line up with TRBD1. Per germline, CDR1 MDHEN and CDR2 SYDVKM. The V segment lost 5 bases and the J segment 4 bases; nucleotides outside the gene matches: 9. The CDR3 loop spans 17 amino acids. CDR3 protein: CASSRPGGTGGTGELFF. As DNA, the CDR3 is TGTGCCAGCAGTCGCCCAGGGGGGACAGGGGGCACCGGGGAGCTGTTTTTT.

This clone occurred once. J is TRBJ2-5 and V is TRBV5-4; TRBD1 matches 9 bases. The J call may be incorrect, as the DNA end agrees better with TRBJ2-7. Germline CDR1 and CDR2: SGHNT and YYREEE (reference sequence). This CDR3 has 14 residues. The CDR3 DNA reads as TGTGCCAGCAGTTCGGCGGGACAGGGTTACGAGCAGTACTTC. Encoded protein: CASSSAGQGYEQYF.

The chain joins TRBV18 to TRBJ2-3; D gene uncertain. Germline V gene lookup returns CDR1 KGHSH and CDR2 LQKENI. V was trimmed by 4 bases and J by 6 bases, leaving 8 bases between them. The CDR3 is 12 amino acids. CDR3 sequence: CASSHGRDTQYF. CDR3 in DNA: TGTGCCAGCTCACACGGAAGGGATACGCAGTATTTT.

The chain couples TRBV7-3 to TRBJ2-1, with a possible D match to TRBD1 (6 bases). Trimming shortened V by 5 bases and J by 9 bases, and 20 bases separated the two germline ends. CDR3 length: 15 amino acids. Germline CDR1 SGHTA, CDR2 FQGTGA. This chain's CDR3 is CASSPGQSPHGEQFF. The DNA for the CDR3 is TGTGCCAGCAGCCCAGGACAGTCGCCTCACGGTGAGCAGTTCTTC. The full variable domain, rest sourced from reference TRBV7-3 and TRBJ2-1, is GAGVSQTPSNKVTEKGKYVELRCDPISGHTALYWYRQSLGQGPEFLIYFQGTGAADDSGLPNDRFFAVRPEGSVSTLKIQRTERGDSAVYLCASSPGQSPHGEQFFGPGTRLTVL.

This chain uses TRBV19 with TRBJ2-6; weak D call: TRBD1 (7 bases). V was trimmed by 3 bases and J by 2 bases, leaving 17 bases between them. The CDR3 is 18 amino acids. Germline V CDR1 and CDR2: LNHDA, SQIVND (reference sequence). Here the CDR3 DNA reads TGTGCCAGTAGTATCAACAGGGGAGGTTTCGCTGGGGCCAACGTCCTGACTTTC. This sequence encodes CASSINRGGFAGANVLTF.

The chain is built from TRBV7-9 and TRBJ2-7; TRBD1 matches at 10 bases. V was clipped by 2 bases and J by 4 bases; unmatched bases: 11. CDR1 is SEHNR, CDR2 FQNEAQ, per germline (reference sequence). This CDR3 contains 17 residues. CDR3 sequence reads: CASSLPQGQGRAYEQYF. In DNA form, the CDR3 reads TGTGCCAGCAGCTTACCACAGGGACAGGGGCGTGCTTACGAGCAGTACTTC.

The chain combines TRBV7-9 with TRBJ2-2, with unresolved D. Trimming cost V 3 bases and J 7 bases, with 9 bases left between them. Germline V gene lookup returns CDR1 SEHNR and CDR2 FQNEAQ (reference sequence). The CDR3 extends over 13 amino acids. This chain's CDR3 is CASSFLSYGELFF. Written as DNA, the CDR3 is TGTGCCAGCAGCTTCCTATCCTACGGGGAGCTGTTTTTT.

The V and J genes are TRBV5-1 and TRBJ2-3, with 9 bases fitting TRBD2. Germline V gene lookup returns CDR1 SGHRS and CDR2 YFSETQ. Trimming cost V 1 base and J 3 bases; bases outside gene matches: 6. This CDR3 has 16 residues. CDR3 bases: TGCGCCAGCAGCTTGAACGGCGGGAGGGGAACAGATACGCAGTATTTT. Its protein is CASSLNGGRGTDTQYF.

The chain couples TRBV5-1 to TRBJ1-2; 8 bases fit TRBD1. The germline gives CDR1 SGHRS, CDR2 YFSETQ. Unmatched junction bases numbered 4, after V lost 1 base and J lost 5 bases. The CDR3 is made up of 14 amino acids. CDR3 amino acids: CASSLNRGTYGYTF. CDR3 nucleotide sequence: TGCGCCAGCAGCTTGAACAGGGGGACTTATGGCTACACCTTC.

V is TRBV11-2 and J is TRBJ1-4; 8 bases are a match to TRBD1. CDR3 length: 16 amino acids. Germline V gives CDR1 SGHAT, CDR2 FQNNGV. Losses at the gene ends were 1 base for V and 6 bases for J; bases not matched to a gene: 7. As DNA, the CDR3 is TGTGCCAGCAGCTTAGCGCCGGGGACAGGTGATGAAAAACTGTTTTTT. Translation: CASSLAPGTGDEKLFF.

V gene TRBV29-1 combines with J gene TRBJ2-1, with 9 bases lining up with TRBD1. V shed 1 base and J 8 bases; nucleotides not matched to a gene: 6. CDR1 SQVTM and CDR2 ANQGSEA come from the germline V gene. This CDR3 comprises 14 residues. The DNA of the CDR3 is TGCAGCGTTGAAGGTCCTACAGGGGGCGATGAGCAGTTCTTC. Translating it yields CSVEGPTGGDEQFF.

This chain joins TRBV28 and TRBJ1-2; 9 positions agree with TRBD1. V gave up 6 bases and J gave up 1 base; unmatched junction bases: 15. This CDR3 comprises 18 residues. Germline V gives CDR1 MDHEN, CDR2 SYDVKM. In nucleotides, the CDR3 is TGTGCCAGCAGCGAAGCCGGGACAGGGAAGGAGTATAACTATGGCTACACCTTC. Encoded protein: CASSEAGTGKEYNYGYTF.

The chain couples TRBV28 to TRBJ1-3, with 7 bases lining up with TRBD1. The CDR3 is 15 residues long. V was pared by 4 bases and J by 3 bases, with 6 bases of the junction left unmatched. Germline-derived CDR1 and CDR2 are MDHEN and SYDVKM. CDR3 DNA sequence: TGTGCCAGCAGTTCTAGGGGGCATCTTGGAAACACCATATATTTT. Translating it yields CASSSRGHLGNTIYF.

This clone has a single count. The V gene is TRBV6-6, the J gene TRBJ2-7, with 7 bases matching TRBD1. Germline loops: CDR1 MNHNY, CDR2 SVGAGI (reference sequence). V shed 0 bases, J shed 3 bases, and the junction held 2 bases outside the gene matches. The CDR3 length is 14 residues. The CDR3 protein is CASSYSGQIYEQYF. Here the CDR3 DNA reads TGTGCCAGCAGTTACTCGGGACAGATCTACGAGCAGTACTTC.

The chain joins TRBV7-9 to TRBJ1-3; D is unresolved. Germline loops: CDR1 SEHNR, CDR2 FQNEAQ (reference sequence). The CDR3 covers 14 residues. V was shortened by 3 bases and J by 3 bases, with 9 bases between the two germline ends. The CDR3 sequence: CASSLQGIGNTIYF. Here the CDR3 DNA reads TGTGCCAGCAGCTTGCAAGGGATTGGAAACACCATATATTTT.

Regarding this clone: At the DNA level, this CDR3 is encoded by other sequences in the same sample as well. The rearrangement links TRBV20-1 to TRBJ2-7, with D possibly TRBD2 on 5 matching bases. The CDR3 consists of 11 residues. The germline V gene has CDR1 DFQATT and CDR2 SNEGSKA (reference sequence). V dropped 3 bases and J dropped 3 bases, with 6 bases sitting between them. This CDR3 reads CSASGNYEQYF. CDR3 DNA sequence: TGCAGTGCTAGCGGGAACTACGAGCAGTACTTC.

The chain joins TRBV5-1 to TRBJ2-3; TRBD2 matches at 8 bases. CDR3 length: 12 amino acids. Per the germline V gene, CDR1 is SGHRS and CDR2 is YFSETQ. Trimming took 4 bases from V and 5 from J; bases not matched to a gene: 0. CDR3 DNA: TGCGCCAGCAGCCGGGAGGGAGATACGCAGTATTTT. It yields the protein CASSREGDTQYF.

As concerns this clone: Other DNA sequences in this sample translate to the same CDR3. The J gene is TRBJ2-7, the V gene TRBV5-1; possible D gene TRBD1, 5 bases. CDR3 length equals 15 residues. V was clipped by 4 bases and J by 0 bases, with 14 bases between them. Germline V CDR1 and CDR2: SGHRS, YFSETQ. In nucleotides, the CDR3 is TGCGCCAGCAGCGGTTCAGGGTTACGCTCCTACGAGCAGTACTTC. This translates into CASSGSGLRSYEQYF. Full variable domain (rest looked up from reference TRBV5-1 and TRBJ2-7): KAGVTQTPRYLIKTRGQQVTLSCSPISGHRSVSWYQQTPGQGLQFLFEYFSETQRNKGNFPGRFSGRQFSNSRSEMNVSTLELGDSALYLCASSGSGLRSYEQYFGPGTRLTVT.

This clone is labeled medium-sized (0.01 to 0.1%). V is TRBV27 and J is TRBJ1-6; D perhaps matches TRBD1 (6 bases). Germline V gives CDR1 MNHEY, CDR2 SMNVEV (reference sequence). The V end was cut by 4 bases, the J end by 9 bases, with 19 bases between. CDR3 size: 16 residues. CDR3 bases: TGTGCCAGCAGTTCCGAAGTGGGGGCGCTTAGTTCACCCCTCCACTTT. Translated: CASSSEVGALSSPLHF.

This clone appeared a single time. The J gene is TRBJ1-2, the V gene TRBV6-1, with 7 bases matching TRBD1. The CDR3 sequence is 11 residues long. Per the germline V gene, CDR1 is MNHNS and CDR2 is SASEGT. Germline trimming cut 8 bases from V and 6 bases from J; bases unmatched to any gene: 3. The CDR3 reads CASGTEHGYTF. The CDR3 nucleotides read TGTGCCAGCGGGACAGAACATGGCTACACCTTC.

The chain has TRBV6-1 and TRBJ2-7, with TRBD1 identical over 9 bases. The CDR3 is 14 residues long. Germline V lookup: CDR1 MNHNS, CDR2 SASEGT. Trimming removed 7 bases from V and 1 base from J; junction bases left unmatched: 5. The CDR3 DNA follows: TGTGCCAGCACCTGGGACAGGGAATCCTACGAGCAGTACTTC. The encoded protein is CASTWDRESYEQYF.

This clone turned up a few times. The chain carries TRBV7-9 and TRBJ2-5; no clear D gene. V lost 1 base and J 6 bases, leaving 9 bases between the germline ends. Germline V gene sequence: CDR1 SEHNR, CDR2 FQNEAQ (reference sequence). The CDR3 sequence is 13 residues long. The CDR3 reads CASSLDGRQTQYF. The CDR3 DNA reads as TGTGCCAGCAGCTTAGATGGCAGACAGACCCAGTACTTC.

A single count supports this clone. DNA of the CDR3: TGTGCCAGCAGTTTAAGGGCCTTCTCCATCGGGGACTACGAGCAGTACTTC. Translation gives CASSLRAFSIGDYEQYF. The J gene is TRBJ2-5, the V gene TRBV27; D possibly corresponds to TRBD2 (5 bases). TRBJ2-7 matches the DNA end more closely, so the J call is doubtful. Per the germline V gene, CDR1 is MNHEY and CDR2 is SMNVEV (reference sequence). This CDR3 comprises 17 residues.

This sequence joins TRBV28 and TRBJ1-6, with a tentative D call TRBD1 (5 bases). V was shortened by 3 bases and J by 4 bases, with 13 bases between the two germline ends. Germline V gene data show CDR1 as MDHEN and CDR2 as SYDVKM. The CDR3 spans 16 residues. The CDR3 DNA follows: TGTGCCAGCAGTTTGGTGAGGGGCTATTATAATTCACCCCTCCACTTT. This translates into CASSLVRGYYNSPLHF.

V usage is TRBV5-1 and J usage is TRBJ2-3; 10 bases fit TRBD1. CDR3 size: 18 residues. V was clipped by 0 bases and J by 5 bases; unmatched bases: 12. CDR1 SGHRS and CDR2 YFSETQ come from the germline V gene. The CDR3 sequence is CASSLARTGGINVDTQYF. As DNA, the CDR3 is TGCGCCAGCAGCTTGGCGAGGACAGGGGGTATCAACGTAGATACGCAGTATTTT.

This clone was counted once. The rearrangement joins TRBV27 to TRBJ1-5, with 9 positions matching TRBD1. CDR3 length equals 14 residues. CDR1 is MNHEY, CDR2 SMNVEV, per germline (reference sequence). Trimming at V came to 8 bases and at J to 5 bases, leaving 7 bases not matched to a gene. DNA for the CDR3: TGTGCCAGCTCCCGGGACAGGGACCATCAGCCCCAGCATTTT. Translation: CASSRDRDHQPQHF.